This TCR beta chain was sequenced during a study of T cell changes during pregnancy in multiple sclerosis. As to this clone: The identical CDR3 is also encoded by other nucleotide sequences in the sample.

Looked up from germline, CDR1 is SGHRS and CDR2 is YFSETQ. J lost 8 bases, V lost 0 bases, and 4 bases had no gene match. The CDR3 consists of 14 residues. TCRdb's table, derived via immunoSEQ multiplex PCR, lists solely in-frame clones and lacks some. The sample lists around 44,000 clones, about 92% occurring once. This rearrangement joins TRBV5-1 to TRBJ1-4; TRBD1 matches at 7 bases. Sequenced material: peripheral blood. This receptor was obtained from a female donor with multiple sclerosis, enrolled in a pregnancy study. CDR3 nucleotide sequence: TGCGCCAGCAGCTTGGGACAGGGTGGGGAAAAACTGTTTTTT. Translating gives CASSLGQGGEKLFF.